Here is one TCR beta chain with its context. The target of this receptor is not known. No base qualities exist here, and no much larger clone lies one base off it. These data originate in a study of cytomegalovirus exposure and HLA in healthy donors (dated by TCRdb to the late 2010s). Regarding the study in general: An earlier analysis of roughly 610 of the donors reported 276 Gb of sequence data and 95 million to 120 million unique TCR beta sequences obtained from about 179 million T cells. Besides the first cohort of more than 650 subjects, a separate validation cohort made up of around 120 different subjects was used. Among roughly 400 genotyped donors of the cohort, an average of around 250,000 unique TCR beta nucleotide sequences was sequenced per donor, of which approximately 19% were non-productive. The study aimed to test whether signatures of past pathogen exposure could be identified by cataloging public T cell receptors. Typing coverage differed by locus: A, B, C, DRB1 and DQB1 were typed in roughly 620-630 donors, DQA1 in 500 to 550, DPA1 in 600 to 610, and DPB1 in around 440. High-throughput TCR immunosequencing, statistical association of individual TCRs with disease status, and machine learning were combined to predict cytomegalovirus infection status. Because of strong linkage in the cohort, roughly five DR-DQ haplotypes were treated as single units for association and clustering. All discovery cohort repertoires had been generated using a single sequencing platform. A later analysis re-analyzed previously published TCR beta repertoires from several hundred donors and added high-resolution HLA genotyping to study TCR occurrence patterns. Rather than using new phenotypic data, the later analysis identified candidate immune exposures from TCR beta sequences and from how often those sequences occurred across donors. An early release covering 500 to 750 HLA-typed donors comprised roughly 300 gigabases of sequencing data and around 80 million unique TCR sequences. Using immunosequencing, the study profiled T cell repertoires from 500 to 800 subjects and related those repertoires to cytomegalovirus serostatus. Alongside the repertoire data, information on donor age, sex, ethnicity and CMV serostatus was compiled. Of the 398 genotyped donors, 81% were placed in the genetic ancestry cluster associated with self-reported Caucasian donors. Class I and class II HLA loci were covered by the typing at four-digit resolution. A later genetic analysis took genome-wide SNP genotypes for about 65% of the 666 donors and used that subset as a discovery cohort. An earlier analysis of around 640 of the donors used high-throughput TCR beta sequencing to judge whether each TCR beta V gene segment behaved as functional or pseudogenic.

Points the paper makes about the study in general: In a later analysis, the rate of TCR association differed among HLA loci, with DRB1 alleles having the most associated TCRs and HLA-C alleles having the fewest. A few of the identified cytomegalovirus-associated TCR beta chains were confirmed in vitro to be specific for cytomegalovirus antigens. Assigning TCR associations to individual alleles was difficult when HLA alleles, especially DR and DQ, strongly co-occurred. Most CMV-associated TCR beta chains appeared to be HLA-restricted in a later analysis, and the HLA associations seemed to be driven largely by CMV exposure. Only TCR beta chains were sequenced in this cohort, and the absence of alpha or paired-chain data limited detectable features. Correlated functional status among segregating V segments might reflect linkage disequilibrium, but an unknown experimental factor could not be ruled out. Presence/absence analyses assumed roughly uniform sequencing depth across donors, an assumption that may not hold. A cluster of highly shared sequence variants was judged likely to be a technical artifact of the sequencing pipeline. In an earlier analysis of approximately 590 of the donors, most TCR beta V segments appeared in productive rearrangements about 87% or about 30% of the time, broadly matching IMGT annotations. An association between a missense DCLRE1C variant and V-gene and J-gene trimming of TCR beta chains was found in a later genetic analysis and replicated in an independent cohort. Immune exposure information for the cohort was limited to CMV serostatus. Several of the top co-occurrence clusters appeared to be linked to parvovirus B19, influenza, CMV and Epstein-Barr virus, according to a later analysis. At a false discovery rate of 0.05, a later analysis linked about 17,000 TCR beta sequences to specific HLA alleles. While some public TCRs were present in many individuals, most TCR sequences turned up only very rarely across donors. Because counts were too low, roughly 18 rarely observed V segments, including chromosome 9 orphons, were left out of the earlier analysis of 587 of the donors. Compared with equally common non-associated chains, HLA-associated TCR beta chains in a later analysis were more clonally expanded and had lower generation probabilities. The authors suggested that the approach could potentially be generalized to other disease states and immunological phenotypes. The study listed 164 TCR beta chains as associated with cytomegalovirus. A further reported finding was that TCR beta sequences accurately predicted the HLA-A and HLA-B alleles for most subjects in the first cohort. Because HLA typing was missing for some donors at each locus, association tests included only the typed subset. A later genetic analysis reported fewer N-insertions in productive TCRs among donors in an Asian-associated ancestry cluster than the roughly 670-donor mean. The classifier was reported to diagnose cytomegalovirus status with high specificity and sensitivity in both the original cohort and the validation cohort.

In total, over 600 healthy bone marrow donors made up the cohort. All cohort members were sampled while nominally healthy, although unrecorded immune exposures were likely present. The donor was CMV seronegative and was included in the group of a few hundred seronegative cohort members. A peripheral blood sample was provided by each donor, and peripheral blood mononuclear cells were used for TCR beta sequencing. The Qiagen DNeasy Blood Extraction Kit was used to extract genomic DNA from the blood cell samples. Receptor amplification or capture employed the immunoSEQ multiplex PCR assay. The multiplex PCR relied on a mix of 60 forward primers for TCR Vbeta segments and 13 reverse primers for TCR Jbeta segments. The CDR3 region of rearranged TCR beta genes was amplified from genomic DNA by a multiplex PCR assay. On the Illumina HiSeq System, the amplified TCR beta libraries were sequenced as 87-base-pair reads. Per the authors' processing: Across the 600 to 700 repertoires, a later analysis counted approximately 83 million unique TCR beta chains, some 11 million of which were shared by at least two donors. Raw reads were error-corrected and collapsed into unique sequences by a nearest-neighbor algorithm in which closely related sequences were merged to remove PCR and sequencing errors. To assign V, D and J gene segments, CDR3 sequences were aligned to IMGT reference sequences. For a sequence to be retained, at least a six-nucleotide match to both a V gene segment and a J gene segment was required. A rearrangement was called productive if the CDR3 had no stop codons and remained in frame with V and J, and every other rearrangement was called non-productive. Following IMGT convention, CDR3 was defined as the stretch from the second conserved V-encoded cysteine to the conserved J-encoded phenylalanine. In an earlier analysis of roughly 610 of the donors, sequences lacking an unambiguous match to a single V gene segment were excluded. An earlier analysis of 500 to 700 of the donors classified V segments as functional when productive rearrangements were above 56.7% and as segregating when the standard deviation between donors was above 5%. A statistical classification framework was developed to diagnose cytomegalovirus status using the catalog of TCR beta chain sequences. In a later analysis, V and J genes were assigned by comparing TCR nucleotide sequences against IMGT/GENE-DB human TR gene sequences. A later analysis assigned CDR3 sequences and most-parsimonious VDJ recombination scenarios with the TCRdist pipeline. A later analysis defined each TCR beta chain by its CDR3 amino acid sequence plus V-gene family, and excluded reads lacking a unique V-gene family. As a way to deal with suspected cross-contamination and a sequencing artifact, a later analysis dropped more than 500 nucleotide sequences that were highly shared and had low generation probability. In a later analysis, a clonal expansion index for each public chain was calculated from normalized within-repertoire ranks of inferred template counts. A later analysis computed generation probabilities with a VDJ recombination model fitted to out-of-frame rearrangements, and checked the results against IGoR. Hypergeometric tests were used in a later analysis to score TCR-TCR, TCR-HLA and TCR-CMV co-occurrence, with a repertoire-size bias correction applied to the TCR pairs. To estimate false discovery rates, a later analysis permuted the HLA or CMV assignments 20 times. In a later analysis, co-occurring TCRs were grouped using DBSCAN, with TCRdist sequence similarity added in when clustering inside HLA-allele-positive subsets. Co-occurrence clustering excluded repertoires with fewer than 30,000 or more than 120,000 public chains, plus five with anomalous nucleotide sharing. TCRdb carries this immuneACCESS record with in-frame sequences only. Its versions omit some clonotypes, under half of them owing to an unresolved V gene in the studies checked, with the rest unexplained. V, J and clone size derive from that table, while D and trimming were established from the DNA sequence. This sample gives 100,000 to 150,000 clones in total; about 80% of them show up just once. Jointly, the top ten make up approximately 2% of the sample.

This receptor was identified in a man aged 18 to 29 in good health and CMV-seronegative. The material sequenced was PBMCs.

The CDR3 sequence is CSINVGGDTEAFF. The sequence in DNA is TGCAGCATAAACGTTGGGGGGGACACTGAAGCTTTCTTT. Recombination connected TRBV29-1 to TRBJ1-1; the D gene is perhaps TRBD1, from 5 matching bases. Reading from cysteine to phenylalanine, the CDR3 counts 13 amino acids. Only the CDR3 region is kept as DNA, spanning 39 bases read in frame from base 1. V lost 8 bases and J lost 3 bases; the stretch between them is 16 bases long. The germline V gene provides CDR1 SQVTM and CDR2 ANQGSEA.